This is a list of T cell receptor beta chains from one sample in a study of glioma-infiltrating T cells. TCRdb reprocessed the multiplex PCR reads via MiXCR and lists one record per CDR3 protein. The data hold approximately 110,000 distinct CDR3 sequences, with 20% to 25% observed a single time. The sample comprised glioma tissue, nonneoplastic brain tissue, or PBMCs (not recorded which). The receptors were gathered from a human donor with low-grade glioma or glioblastoma, undergoing nonglioma brain surgery, or in good health (not recorded which). The CDR3 runs from the conserved cysteine through the conserved F or W. The D gene is left open where the match is weak. Some rows mark clone size as missing; the rest say once, few, many or name a class of expanded clone.

clone_size j_call d_call v_call cdr3_nt cdr3_aa
few TRBJ2-2 TRBD1 TRBV5-1 TGCGCCAGCAGCTTGTGGACAGGGAGCACCGGGGAGCTGTTTTTT CASSLWTGSTGELFF
many TRBJ2-7 NA TRBV27 TGTGCCAGTCGCATCCGGGGTTATTCCTACGAGCAGTACTTC CASRIRGYSYEQYF
few TRBJ2-2 TRBD1 TRBV7-2 TGTGCCAGCAGCCGCCGAGGGACAGCTGACACCAGGGAGCTGTTTTTT CASSRRGTADTRELFF
many TRBJ2-1 TRBD1 TRBV25-1 TGTGCCAGCAGCGAAGCCGGGACAGGTGGAGTCAATGAGCAGTTCTTC CASSEAGTGGVNEQFF
many TRBJ2-1 TRBD1 TRBV24-1 TGTGCCACCACGGGTACAGGGGCCTACAATGAGCAGTTCTTC CATTGTGAYNEQFF
few TRBJ2-1 TRBD2 TRBV4-3 TGCGCCAGCCGGACTAGCGGGAGAAATGAGCAGTTCTTC CASRTSGRNEQFF
NA TRBJ1-4 TRBD1 TRBV7-9 TGTGCCAGCAGCGGGAACAGGGGAAATACTGCAACTAATGAAAAACTGTTTTTT CASSGNRGNTATNEKLFF
many TRBJ1-4 NA TRBV3-1 TGTGCCAGCAGCCCCGGACTGTTGAGCGAAAAACTGTTTTTT CASSPGLLSEKLFF
many TRBJ1-5 NA TRBV6-6 TGTGCCAGCAGTTACTCAGGGATCAATCAGCCCCAGCATTTT CASSYSGINQPQHF
many TRBJ1-1 TRBD1 TRBV7-8 TGTGCCAGCAGCTTTAGACAGGGATTGAACACTGAAGCTTTCTTT CASSFRQGLNTEAFF
once TRBJ2-3 TRBD2 TRBV29-1 TGCAGCGTTAGCGGGAGGGCCGGGGATAAGCAGTATTTT CSVSGRAGDKQYF
many TRBJ2-1 TRBD2 TRBV14 TGTGCCAGCAGCCCCCCGCGGTGGAGCGGGAGTCACTTTAGCAGTGAGCAGTTCTTC CASSPPRWSGSHFSSEQFF
NA TRBJ1-2 NA TRBV7-9 TGTGCCAGCAGCTTAGCGCAGCATTCTCCCCATGGCTACACCTTC CASSLAQHSPHGYTF
many TRBJ2-2 NA TRBV19 TGTGCCAGTAGTCCCAGAGCAGGGACTCCCGGGGAGCTGTTTTTT CASSPRAGTPGELFF
many TRBJ1-6 NA TRBV7-2 TGTGCCAGCAGCTCCGACAGGAGATCACCCCTCCACTTT CASSSDRRSPLHF
many TRBJ2-7 TRBD2 TRBV3-1 TGTGCCAGCAGCCGAATCCCCGGGACTACCTCCTACGAGCAGTACTTC CASSRIPGTTSYEQYF
many TRBJ1-5 NA TRBV4-3 TGCGCCAGCAGCCAAGTACGAGGCACGCCGGTTCAGCCCCAGCATTTT CASSQVRGTPVQPQHF
many TRBJ2-7 NA TRBV7-9 TGTGCCAGCGGTGAGACCTCCTACGAGCAGTACTTC CASGETSYEQYF
many TRBJ2-1 TRBD2 TRBV14 TGTGCCAGCAGCCAAAGGACTAGCGGGAGTGACAATGAGCAGTTCTTC CASSQRTSGSDNEQFF
many TRBJ2-3 TRBD2 TRBV4-3 TGCGCCAGCAGCCAAGGACTAGCGACAGATACGCAGTATTTT CASSQGLATDTQYF
few TRBJ2-3 NA TRBV30 TGTGCCTGGAATAGGGGCGCAGATACGCAGTATTTT CAWNRGADTQYF
many TRBJ1-2 TRBD1 TRBV6-1 TGTGCCAGCAGTTCTGGACAGGGTGGCTATGGCTACACCTTC CASSSGQGGYGYTF
many TRBJ2-3 TRBD2 TRBV20-1 TGCAGTGCTAAGACTAGCGGGAGTGGCACAGATACGCAGTATTTT CSAKTSGSGTDTQYF
few TRBJ1-3 NA TRBV19 TGTGCCAGTACAGGGGAGAGGGGCAGCTCTGGAAACACCATATATTTT CASTGERGSSGNTIYF
many TRBJ1-1 TRBD1 TRBV27 TGTGCCAGCAGTCGAGACAGGGAGCGCGCTGAAGCTTTCTTT CASSRDRERAEAFF
few TRBJ2-7 TRBD1 TRBV3-1 TGTGCCAGCGAGCCGAGGACAGGATCCTACGAGCAGTACTTC CASEPRTGSYEQYF
many TRBJ2-7 NA TRBV7-2 TGTGCCAGCAGCTTAGTAGGGGAGAGCGAGCAGTACTTC CASSLVGESEQYF
many TRBJ1-5 NA TRBV7-2 TGTGCCAGCAGCTTAGCCGATCGAGATAATCAGCCCCAGCATTTT CASSLADRDNQPQHF
many TRBJ2-7 TRBD2 TRBV29-1 TGCAGCGTTAAACGGGAGGTGAGCTCCTACGAGCAGTACTTC CSVKREVSSYEQYF
once TRBJ2-1 NA TRBV18 TGTGCCAGCCCACCACGAGAAGGCCACAATGAGCAGTTCTTC CASPPREGHNEQFF
NA TRBJ2-1 TRBD2 TRBV19 TGTGCCAGTAGTAGCTCTACGGGACTACCCAATGAGCAGTTCTTC CASSSSTGLPNEQFF
many TRBJ2-4 NA TRBV15 TGTGCCACCAGCAGAGATACAGGGAACAAAAACATTCAGTACTTC CATSRDTGNKNIQYF
NA TRBJ2-1 TRBD2 TRBV7-2 TGTGCCAGCCGCGGAGCCGGGACTAGCTTTGATGAGCAGTTCTTC CASRGAGTSFDEQFF
many TRBJ2-7 NA TRBV6-1 TGTGCCAGCAGGAAGGGCACTTACGAGCAGTACTTC CASRKGTYEQYF
many TRBJ2-5 TRBD2 TRBV20-1 TGCAGTGCTGGACTAGCGGGAGGGCCCCAAGAGACCCAGTACTTC CSAGLAGGPQETQYF
few TRBJ2-2 NA TRBV2 TGTGCCAGCAGCCGGACAAGAGTTGGACAGTCCCTCAATCAGAACACCGGGGAGCTGTTTTTT CASSRTRVGQSLNQNTGELFF
many TRBJ1-2 NA TRBV6-1 TGTGCCAGCAGTGAAGGCCGTGACACGGCTGGCTACACCTTC CASSEGRDTAGYTF
few TRBJ2-1 NA TRBV29-1 TGCAGCGTTGTTGAACCGGGAGCCTACAATGAGCAGTTCTTC CSVVEPGAYNEQFF
few TRBJ2-2 NA TRBV5-1 TGCGCCAGCAGCTCAACTAGTTCGTTAAGCGGGGAGCTGTTTTTT CASSSTSSLSGELFF
once TRBJ2-5 NA TRBV7-2 TGTGCCAGCAGTCCACCGCAGGGGAGAGAGACCCAGCACTTC CASSPPQGRETQHF
many TRBJ2-6 NA TRBV7-9 TGTGCCAGCAGCTCACACCACTCTGGGGCCAACGTCCTGACTTTC CASSSHHSGANVLTF
many TRBJ2-7 TRBD2 TRBV6-1 TGTGCCAGCAGTTCCCGGACTAGCGGGAGAGTCTACGAGCAGTACTTC CASSSRTSGRVYEQYF
NA TRBJ2-5 TRBD2 TRBV29-1 TGCAGCGTTGAGGCGTGGGTAGCGGGAAGGGAGACCCAGTACTTC CSVEAWVAGRETQYF
NA TRBJ2-5 NA TRBV3-1 TGTGCCAGCAGACGGACTGAAGAGACCCAGTACTTC CASRRTEETQYF
many TRBJ1-1 NA TRBV27 TGTGCCAGCAGAATAACAGGGAACACTGAAGCTTTCTTT CASRITGNTEAFF
many TRBJ2-7 TRBD2 TRBV14 TGTGCCAGCAGCCTCCCTAGCGGGTACGAGCAGTACTTC CASSLPSGYEQYF
many TRBJ1-5 NA TRBV4-1 TGCGCCAGCAGCCAAAGCCCCAATCAGCCCCAGCATTTT CASSQSPNQPQHF
NA TRBJ2-1 TRBD2 TRBV5-1 TGCGCCAGCAGCCTAACCGGGACTAGCGTTAATGAGCAGTTCTTC CASSLTGTSVNEQFF
NA TRBJ2-3 TRBD2 TRBV29-1 TGCACCCACAGGGCGGGAGGCCCTGAAGATACGCAGTATTTT CTHRAGGPEDTQYF
NA TRBJ2-2 TRBD1 TRBV19 TGTGCCAGTAGTATCCGTAGGAACACAGGGGGGCTGTTTTTT CASSIRRNTGGLFF
few TRBJ1-2 NA TRBV4-1 TGCGCCAGCAGCCAAGCGACCAGGGATGGCTACACCTTC CASSQATRDGYTF
NA TRBJ2-3 NA TRBV14 TGTGCCAGCAGGGACAGCGGCACAGATACGCAGTATTTT CASRDSGTDTQYF
few TRBJ1-1 TRBD1 TRBV19 TGTGCCAGTTCCGTCGCCCCCAGGGGGGACACTGAAGCTTTCTTT CASSVAPRGDTEAFF
few TRBJ1-2 NA TRBV4-3 TGCGCCAGCAGCCAAGATTCAGGACGGAACTATGGCTACACCTTC CASSQDSGRNYGYTF
NA TRBJ2-7 TRBD2 TRBV28 TGTGCCAGCAGTCGGGACGGGACTACTGGCTACGAGCAGTACTTC CASSRDGTTGYEQYF
many TRBJ2-7 NA TRBV20-1 TGCAGTGCTAGCCACCGGGACCCCTTCGAGCAGTACTTC CSASHRDPFEQYF
NA TRBJ2-7 NA TRBV5-4 TGTGCCAGCAGCTTGTACTGCGGATCGATCTACGAGCAGTACTTC CASSLYCGSIYEQYF
many TRBJ2-7 TRBD2 TRBV20-1 TGCAGTGCTAGGGGACTAGCGGGAACGTCCTACGAGCAGTACTTC CSARGLAGTSYEQYF